The rows below give T cell receptor beta chains drawn from one sample of a study of CD8 T cells in Susac syndrome. TCRdb used MiXCR to reprocess the immunoSEQ multiplex PCR reads, holding one entry per CDR3 protein. This table has approximately 200,000 distinct CDR3 sequences, over 90% appearing once. The sequenced material came from CD4+ T cells from PBMCs. These receptors originate from a human donor with multiple sclerosis. Each CDR3 is given with its conserved first and last residue. The D gene is left open where the match is weak. Expanded clones are given a class, and other clones once, few, many or no size at all.

clone size,J gene,D gene,V gene,CDR3 protein,CDR3 DNA
-,TRBJ1-6,-,TRBV29-1,CSASRGSNSPLHF,TGCAGCGCCTCGAGGGGTTCTAATTCACCCCTCCACTTT
few,TRBJ2-1,-,TRBV20-1,CSARVGGYNEQFF,TGCAGTGCTAGAGTCGGGGGTTACAATGAGCAGTTCTTC
-,TRBJ1-1,-,TRBV7-9,CASSFPGGGAFF,TGTGCCAGCAGTTTTCCCGGGGGGGGAGCTTTCTTT
-,TRBJ2-3,-,TRBV6-1,CASSEHSSTDTQYF,TGTGCCAGCAGTGAGCACTCAAGCACAGATACGCAGTATTTT
-,TRBJ2-4,TRBD1,TRBV3-1,CASSQGQGIAKNIQYF,TGTGCCAGCAGCCAAGGACAGGGCATAGCCAAAAACATTCAGTACTTC
-,TRBJ2-5,TRBD2,TRBV20-1,CSPSGGAETQYF,TGCAGTCCTAGCGGGGGGGCAGAGACCCAGTACTTC
-,TRBJ1-2,TRBD1,TRBV7-9,CASSFDRDRYTF,TGTGCCAGCAGCTTTGACAGGGACCGCTACACCTTC
once,TRBJ1-5,-,TRBV2,CASSFRGNQPQHF,TGTGCCAGCTCGTTTAGGGGCAATCAGCCCCAGCATTTT
-,TRBJ1-5,-,TRBV9,CASRQRSNQPQHF,TGTGCCAGCAGGCAGCGAAGCAATCAGCCCCAGCATTTT
-,TRBJ2-1,TRBD2,TRBV29-1,CSVATSGPFF,TGCAGCGTCGCCACTAGCGGGCCGTTCTTC
-,TRBJ2-3,-,TRBV2,CAGRPGQGDTQYF,TGTGCCGGAAGGCCCGGCCAGGGAGATACGCAGTATTTT
-,TRBJ2-3,TRBD2,TRBV7-2,CASSFVAGGPDTQYF,TGTGCCAGCAGCTTTGTAGCGGGGGGCCCAGATACGCAGTATTTT
-,TRBJ2-3,-,TRBV20-1,CSATGQGSTDTQYF,TGCAGTGCGACCGGGCAGGGTAGCACAGATACGCAGTATTTT
-,TRBJ2-5,-,TRBV29-1,CSVGPRETQYF,TGCAGCGTTGGGCCCAGGGAGACCCAGTACTTC
-,TRBJ2-3,-,TRBV6-6,CASSQTTDTQYF,TGTGCCAGCAGCCAAACAACAGATACGCAGTATTTT
once,TRBJ2-1,-,TRBV6-6,CASNDGSSYNEQFF,TGTGCCAGTAACGACGGTAGCTCCTACAATGAGCAGTTCTTC
once,TRBJ2-7,TRBD2,TRBV30,CAGTSGLPYEQYF,TGTGCCGGGACTAGCGGGTTACCCTACGAGCAGTACTTC
once,TRBJ2-2,-,TRBV20-1,CSARDLAGELFF,TGCAGTGCTAGAGATCTTGCGGGGGAGCTGTTTTTT
-,TRBJ2-5,-,TRBV29-1,CSVVPAGGGETQYF,TGCAGCGTTGTGCCGGCCGGGGGTGGGGAGACCCAGTACTTC
once,TRBJ2-5,-,TRBV20-1,CSASRGYQETQYF,TGCAGTGCTAGCCGAGGGTACCAAGAGACCCAGTACTTC
-,TRBJ2-4,-,TRBV20-1,CSAPYRNIQYF,TGCAGTGCTCCCTACCGGAACATTCAGTACTTC
-,TRBJ1-6,-,TRBV5-4,CASTHPDFGNSPLHF,TGTGCCAGCACCCATCCCGATTTTGGTAATTCACCCCTCCACTTT
-,TRBJ2-1,TRBD2,TRBV20-1,CSAPRGSSGGVHNEQFF,TGCAGTGCTCCCCGCGGGTCTAGCGGGGGGGTCCACAATGAGCAGTTCTTC
-,TRBJ1-5,-,TRBV6-5,CASSGGASNQPQHF,TGTGCCAGCAGCGGCGGGGCTAGCAATCAGCCCCAGCATTTT
-,TRBJ2-7,TRBD1,TRBV3-1,CASSPGTGSLEQYF,TGTGCCAGCAGCCCCGGGACAGGGAGTCTCGAGCAGTACTTC
-,TRBJ1-6,TRBD1,TRBV7-9,CASSSDRNNSPLHF,TGTGCCAGCAGCTCGGACAGGAACAATTCACCCCTCCACTTT
-,TRBJ2-6,-,TRBV29-1,CSVGSSGANVLTF,TGCAGCGTTGGTAGCTCTGGGGCCAACGTCCTGACTTTC
-,TRBJ1-1,-,TRBV20-1,CSARVMGASMNTEAFF,TGCAGTGCTAGAGTAATGGGGGCATCTATGAACACTGAAGCTTTCTTT
-,TRBJ2-1,-,TRBV7-8,CASSSRRNEQFF,TGTGCCAGCAGCTCCCGAAGGAATGAGCAGTTCTTC
-,TRBJ2-5,TRBD1,TRBV15,CATSYRTGGWETQYF,TGTGCCACCAGCTACCGGACAGGGGGCTGGGAGACCCAGTACTTC
-,TRBJ1-5,-,TRBV2,CASAYGSNQPQHF,TGTGCCAGCGCGTACGGCAGCAATCAGCCCCAGCATTTT
-,TRBJ2-1,-,TRBV12-3/TRBV12-4,CASSLGVGEQFF,TGTGCCAGCAGTTTGGGGGTGGGTGAGCAGTTCTTC
-,TRBJ1-1,-,TRBV3-1,CASSPVRGSGNTEAFF,TGTGCCAGCAGCCCCGTGAGGGGGTCAGGGAACACTGAAGCTTTCTTT
-,TRBJ1-6,TRBD1,TRBV12-3/TRBV12-4,CASSGTGGWGSPLHF,TGTGCCAGCAGTGGGACAGGGGGCTGGGGTTCACCCCTCCACTTT
-,TRBJ1-5,-,TRBV12-3/TRBV12-4,CASSFQRYSNQPQHF,TGTGCCAGCAGTTTTCAGCGATACAGCAATCAGCCCCAGCATTTT
-,TRBJ1-1,-,TRBV4-1,CASSQVGGRGTEAFF,TGCGCCAGCAGCCAAGTAGGCGGAAGAGGCACTGAAGCTTTCTTT
-,TRBJ1-6,TRBD1,TRBV20-1,CSARDPGTGESPLHF,TGCAGTGCTAGAGATCCGGGGACAGGGGAATCACCCCTCCACTTT
-,TRBJ2-1,TRBD1,TRBV29-1,CSVGTGGGDEQFF,TGCAGCGTCGGGACAGGGGGCGGTGATGAGCAGTTCTTC
-,TRBJ2-1,TRBD2,TRBV7-9,CASSLLGLAGSEQFF,TGTGCCAGCAGCTTACTCGGACTAGCGGGGTCTGAGCAGTTCTTC
-,TRBJ1-6,-,TRBV9,CASSVGAVPSPLHF,TGTGCCAGCAGCGTAGGGGCAGTTCCTTCACCCCTCCACTTT
-,TRBJ1-1,-,TRBV30,CAWSPRRTEAFF,TGTGCCTGGAGTCCCAGGAGAACTGAAGCTTTCTTT
-,TRBJ2-3,TRBD2,TRBV7-3,CASSRGVTDTQYF,TGTGCCAGCAGCCGGGGGGTCACAGATACGCAGTATTTT
-,TRBJ2-2,-,TRBV7-9,CASSLDFTGELFF,TGTGCCAGCAGCTTAGATTTCACCGGGGAGCTGTTTTTT
-,TRBJ2-7,-,TRBV7-8,CASSLGRLGYEQYF,TGTGCCAGCAGCTTAGGTCGCCTAGGTTACGAGCAGTACTTC
-,TRBJ2-1,-,TRBV20-1,CSASGFLAEGRWQFF,TGCAGTGCTAGTGGTTTTTTGGCGGAGGGTCGATGGCAGTTCTTC
-,TRBJ2-1,-,TRBV20-1,CSALLATNSYNEQFF,TGCAGTGCTCTGCTAGCCACGAACTCCTACAATGAGCAGTTCTTC
once,TRBJ2-3,TRBD2,TRBV9,CASSPLAGANTDTQYF,TGTGCCAGCAGCCCTCTAGCGGGGGCTAACACAGATACGCAGTATTTT
-,TRBJ1-6,TRBD1,TRBV20-1,CSARRQGGGSPLHF,TGCAGTGCTAGACGACAGGGAGGAGGGTCACCCCTCCACTTT
-,TRBJ2-7,TRBD2,TRBV29-1,CSVNTGTSGVEQYF,TGCAGCGTTAACACCGGGACTAGCGGGGTCGAGCAGTACTTC
-,TRBJ2-3,TRBD1,TRBV2,CASGRDRVTDTQYF,TGTGCCAGCGGCCGGGACAGGGTTACAGATACGCAGTATTTT
-,TRBJ1-1,-,TRBV3-1,CASSPTTVNTEAFF,TGTGCCAGCAGCCCTACGACGGTGAACACTGAAGCTTTCTTT
-,TRBJ1-2,TRBD1,TRBV20-1,CSASRSGGYYGYTF,TGCAGTGCTAGCCGATCAGGGGGGTACTATGGCTACACCTTC
-,TRBJ1-1,-,TRBV3-1,CASSLTDVGTEAFF,TGTGCCAGCAGCCTGACAGACGTGGGAACTGAAGCTTTCTTT
-,TRBJ2-5,TRBD2,TRBV5-1,CASSLVGTSGKETQYF,TGCGCCAGCAGCTTGGTTGGGACTAGCGGAAAAGAGACCCAGTACTTC